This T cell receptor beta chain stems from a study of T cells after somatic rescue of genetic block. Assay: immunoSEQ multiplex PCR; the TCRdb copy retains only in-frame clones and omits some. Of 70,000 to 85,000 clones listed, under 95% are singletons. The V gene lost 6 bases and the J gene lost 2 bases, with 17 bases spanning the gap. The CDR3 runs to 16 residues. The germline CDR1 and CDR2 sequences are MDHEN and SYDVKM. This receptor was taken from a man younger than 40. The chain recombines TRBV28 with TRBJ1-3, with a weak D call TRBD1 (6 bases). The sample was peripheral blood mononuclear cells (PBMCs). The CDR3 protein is CASSLGGGGTGNTIYF. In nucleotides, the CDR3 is TGTGCCAGCAGCTTAGGAGGGGGAGGAACTGGAAACACCATATATTTT.